The 28 T cell receptor beta chains presented below share a single source sample, sequenced in a study of Graves' ophthalmopathy and Graves' hyperthyroidism. Amplification from RNA transcripts yielded the TCR beta CDR3 regions. Scientists carried out first-round RT-PCR using HTBI primers and then a second-round multiplex PCR. MiXCR, applied by TCRdb to the multiplex PCR reads, yields one record per CDR3 protein. The sample holds hundreds of thousands of distinct CDR3 sequences; approximately 14% are singletons and the top ten take more than 8.5%. Sequencing was performed on blood. The receptors come from a woman aged 25 to 45 with Graves' ophthalmopathy.

This clonotype was seen ten or more times. The chain couples TRBV28 to TRBJ1-5, with D perhaps matching TRBD1 (5 bases). CDR1 and CDR2 (germline): MDHEN, SYDVKM. Trimming took 6 bases from V and 1 from J, leaving 7 bases between them. The CDR3 extends over 13 amino acids. The CDR3 coding sequence is TGTGCCAGCAGGTGGGGGAGCAATCAGCCCCAGCATTTT. Translated: CASRWGSNQPQHF.

This clonotype was seen at least ten times. This chain links TRBV6-2 or TRBV6-3 with TRBJ1-1; 7 bases are a match to TRBD1. Per germline, CDR1 MNHEY and CDR2 SVGEGT. This CDR3 region has 15 residues. Trimming cost V 4 bases and J 2 bases; bases outside gene matches: 7. This chain's CDR3 is CASSSQGTANTEAFF. CDR3 nucleotide sequence: TGTGCCAGCAGTTCTCAGGGGACAGCAAACACTGAAGCTTTCTTT.

At least ten counts were recorded for this clonotype. This chain joins TRBV2 and TRBJ1-1, with 7 bases matching TRBD1. CDR3 length: 14 residues. J was trimmed by 4 bases and V by 6 bases; bases with no gene match: 8. The germline V gene encodes CDR1 SNHLY and CDR2 FYNNEI. Written as DNA, the CDR3 is TGTGCCAGCAGGCAGGGGGGTGGTAGCACTGAAGCTTTCTTT. This sequence encodes CASRQGGGSTEAFF.

The sample holds many counts of this clonotype. V gene TRBV9 combines with J gene TRBJ2-7; D unclear. V was clipped by 4 bases and J by 0 bases, with 8 bases between them. Germline assignment: CDR1 SGDLS and CDR2 YYNGEE. This CDR3 comprises 13 residues. This chain's CDR3 is CASSRDGSYEQYF. The CDR3 nucleotides read TGTGCCAGCAGCAGAGACGGCTCCTACGAGCAGTACTTC.

This clonotype turned up a few times. The V gene is TRBV19, the J gene TRBJ1-2; possibly TRBD1 for D (6 bases). Germline lookup yields CDR1 LNHDA and CDR2 SQIVND (reference sequence). V was shortened by 3 bases and J by 6 bases, with 11 bases between the two germline ends. The CDR3 runs 13 residues. Here the CDR3 DNA reads TGTGCCAGTAGTATTCGAAGGGGGGATGGCTACACCTTC. Amino acid sequence: CASSIRRGDGYTF. Drawing the rest from reference TRBV19 and TRBJ1-2, the complete variable domain is DGGITQSPKYLFRKEGQNVTLSCEQNLNHDAMYWYRQDPGQGLRLIYYSQIVNDFQKGDIAEGYSVSREKKESFPLTVTSAQKNPTAFYLCASSIRRGDGYTFGSGTRLTVV.

This clonotype was found many times. V gene TRBV11-2 combines with J gene TRBJ1-6; D remains ambiguous. V lost 5 bases to trimming and J lost 6 bases, with 11 bases between them. The CDR3 is 14 residues long. Looked up from germline, CDR1 is SGHAT and CDR2 is FQNNGV. CDR3 sequence: CASSPRRFNSPLHF. DNA of the CDR3: TGTGCCAGCAGCCCCAGACGGTTTAATTCACCCCTCCACTTT. The full variable domain, completed using reference TRBV11-2 and TRBJ1-6, is EAGVAQSPRYKIIEKRQSVAFWCNPISGHATLYWYQQILGQGPKLLIQFQNNGVVDDSQLPKDRFSAERLKGVDSTLKIQPAKLEDSAVYLCASSPRRFNSPLHFGNGTRLTVT.

This clonotype was detected ten times or more. The genes are TRBV10-3 and TRBJ2-6, with D perhaps TRBD1 or TRBD2 (5 bases each). The germline CDR1 and CDR2 sequences are ENHRY and SYGVKD. The CDR3 length is 15 residues. V lost 3 bases to trimming and J lost 4 bases, with 10 bases between them. CDR3 DNA: TGTGCCATCAGTGATAAGGGGAGAGGGGCCAACGTCCTGACTTTC. This encodes CAISDKGRGANVLTF.

This clonotype has ten or more counts. The chain is built from TRBV12-3 or TRBV12-4 and TRBJ2-6; weak D call: TRBD1 (6 bases). Trimming removed 4 bases at V and 2 bases at J, with 9 bases between. The CDR3 extends over 15 amino acids. CDR3 DNA: TGTGCCAGCAGTTCCAGGACAGCTGGGGCCAACGTCCTGACTTTC. Amino acids: CASSSRTAGANVLTF.

This clonotype was recorded at least ten times. Relative to the germline gene, one junction end is altered; a read error may explain this. The CDR3: CASSDSGGNQPQHF. The CDR3 DNA is TGTGCCAGCAGTGACTCAGGGGGCAATCAGCCCCAGCATTTT. V usage is TRBV6-5 and J usage is TRBJ1-5; a possible D gene is TRBD1 (6 bases). This CDR3 is 14 amino acids long. Germline V lookup: CDR1 MNHEY, CDR2 SVGAGI.

This clonotype was picked up many times. The chain combines TRBV12-5 with TRBJ2-5, with 7 bases aligning to TRBD1. Germline CDR1 LGHNT, CDR2 FRNRAP. The V segment lost 6 bases and the J segment 6 bases; nucleotides outside the gene matches: 13. The CDR3 spans 15 residues. The CDR3, as DNA: TGTGCTAGTGGAGGGGGACAGTTTAGTGAAAAGACCCAGTACTTC. This translates into CASGGGQFSEKTQYF.

The V gene is TRBV7-9, the J gene TRBJ1-2; weak D call: TRBD1 (6 bases). CDR1 is SEHNR, CDR2 FQNEAQ, per germline (reference sequence). This CDR3 is 12 amino acids long. V lost 5 bases, J lost 8 bases, and 12 bases lay in between. CDR3 region: CASSPGGHGYTF. The CDR3 nucleotides read TGTGCCAGCAGCCCCGGGGGGCACGGCTACACCTTC.

This clonotype occurred many times. J is TRBJ2-2 and V is TRBV5-1; D uncertain. The CDR3 sequence is 14 residues long. CDR1 is SGHRS, CDR2 YFSETQ, per germline. Trimming shortened V by 0 bases and J by 0 bases, and 3 bases separated the two germline ends. CDR3 nucleotides: TGCGCCAGCAGCTTGGACGCGAACACCGGGGAGCTGTTTTTT. It is translated as CASSLDANTGELFF.

This clonotype showed up many times. This chain connects TRBV12-3 or TRBV12-4 to TRBJ2-4; tentatively, D is TRBD2 (7 bases). Between the trimmed V and J ends, which lost 2 bases and 8 bases, there was a span of 13 bases. This CDR3 spans 14 amino acids. CDR3 in amino acids: CASSLSGGADIQYF. CDR3 nucleotides: TGTGCCAGCAGTTTAAGTGGGGGGGCAGACATTCAGTACTTC.

This clonotype was counted ten times or more. V usage is TRBV18 and J usage is TRBJ1-3, with unresolved D. CDR3 size: 13 residues. V lost 2 bases and J lost 4, with 6 bases in between. CDR1 is KGHSH, CDR2 LQKENI, per germline. CDR3 in DNA: TGTGCCAGCTCACCAGTTAAGGGAAACACCATATATTTT. This encodes CASSPVKGNTIYF.

This clonotype was counted ten times or more. This chain joins TRBV10-3 and TRBJ2-2; 7 nucleotides agree with TRBD2. CDR1 ENHRY and CDR2 SYGVKD come from the germline V gene. The V gene end was trimmed by 4 bases and the J gene end by 0 bases; junction bases not matched to a gene: 2. This CDR3 spans 15 amino acids. The CDR3 DNA sequence: TGTGCCATCAGTGGGGCGGGAGCGAACACCGGGGAGCTGTTTTTT. It translates to CAISGAGANTGELFF.

This clonotype was recorded many times. This chain joins TRBV18 and TRBJ2-7; no clear D. The V end was cut by 3 bases, the J end by 2 bases, with 8 bases between. This CDR3 has 13 amino acids. Germline lookup yields CDR1 KGHSH and CDR2 LQKENI. The chain's CDR3 is CASSPSTPYEQYF. The DNA for the CDR3 is TGTGCCAGCTCACCTTCCACACCCTACGAGCAGTACTTC.

A word on this clonotype: This may arise from a read error, as a much more abundant clone is one base away. The rearrangement joins TRBV6-2 or TRBV6-3 to TRBJ2-7, with 7 bases aligning to TRBD2. The DNA end is a closer match to TRBJ2-1, so the J assignment may be wrong. Per germline, CDR1 MNHEY and CDR2 SVGEGT. This CDR3 has 15 residues. The CDR3 nucleotides read TGTGCCAGCAGTAAAACTAGCGACAGCTCCTACGAGCAGTTCTTC. Residues: CASSKTSDSSYEQFF.

This clonotype was picked up a small number of times. The chain uses TRBV28 and TRBJ1-1; a possible D gene is TRBD1 (6 bases). V was cut by 5 bases and J by 3 bases, with 13 bases left in between. CDR1 and CDR2 (germline): MDHEN, SYDVKM. CDR3 length equals 14 residues. CDR3 in DNA: TGTGCCAGCAGTCCGAGCCGGACAGACACTGAAGCTTTCTTT. It translates to CASSPSRTDTEAFF.

Many counts were recorded for this clonotype. V usage is TRBV19 and J usage is TRBJ2-2; the match to TRBD1 covers 7 bases. CDR3 size: 16 residues. Trimming at V came to 5 bases and at J to 0 bases, leaving 6 bases not matched to a gene. CDR1 is LNHDA, CDR2 SQIVND, per germline (reference sequence). The CDR3 protein is CASSFLGQPNTGELFF. The CDR3 DNA follows: TGTGCCAGTAGTTTTTTGGGACAGCCGAACACCGGGGAGCTGTTTTTT. The variable domain in full, with the rest retrieved from reference TRBV19 and TRBJ2-2, is DGGITQSPKYLFRKEGQNVTLSCEQNLNHDAMYWYRQDPGQGLRLIYYSQIVNDFQKGDIAEGYSVSREKKESFPLTVTSAQKNPTAFYLCASSFLGQPNTGELFFGEGSRLTVL.

This clonotype has ten or more counts. The chain links TRBV12-3 or TRBV12-4 to TRBJ2-7; 13 nucleotides line up with TRBD2. CDR3 length: 14 amino acids. J gave up 6 bases and V 5 bases, and 4 bases lay outside the gene matches. DNA for the CDR3: TGTGCCAGCAGTCAGGGACTAGCGGGAACCGAGCAGTACTTC. The encoded protein is CASSQGLAGTEQYF.

At least ten counts were recorded for this clonotype. V gene TRBV27 combines with J gene TRBJ2-2, with D possibly being TRBD1 (6 bases). Germline-derived CDR1 and CDR2 are MNHEY and SMNVEV (reference sequence). The CDR3 covers 16 residues. V lost 4 bases to trimming and J lost 0 bases, with 12 bases between them. The chain's CDR3 is CASSSYRDANTGELFF. CDR3 in DNA: TGTGCCAGCAGTTCCTACAGGGACGCGAACACCGGGGAGCTGTTTTTT.

This clonotype was found many times. The V and J genes are TRBV24-1 and TRBJ2-2; TRBD2 is a possible D gene (6 bases). V was trimmed by 1 base and J by 6 bases, leaving 14 bases between them. The germline V gene has CDR1 KGHDR and CDR2 SFDVKD. The length of the CDR3 is 16 residues. The CDR3 nucleotides read TGTGCCACCAGTGATTTAAGACGGGGGTTACCCGGGGAGCTGTTTTTT. Amino acids: CATSDLRRGLPGELFF.

This clonotype was counted a few times. The chain has TRBV11-2 and TRBJ2-7; perhaps D is TRBD1 or TRBD2 (6 bases each). The germline V gene has CDR1 SGHAT and CDR2 FQNNGV. The CDR3 sequence is 16 residues long. V shed 5 bases and J shed 1 base, with 18 bases lying between them. The CDR3 here is CASSPAGEAYSYEQYF. DNA for the CDR3: TGTGCCAGCAGCCCAGCAGGGGAGGCTTATTCCTACGAGCAGTACTTC.

This clonotype was recorded a few times. The chain uses TRBV15 and TRBJ2-2; a weak D match, TRBD2 (5 bases). This CDR3 has 14 residues. CDR1 is LNHNV, CDR2 YYDKDF, per germline (reference sequence). The ends were cut back, 1 base at V and 5 bases at J, with 8 bases in the middle. Here the CDR3 reads CATSRGRETGELFF. CDR3 nucleotides: TGTGCCACCAGCAGAGGCCGGGAAACCGGGGAGCTGTTTTTT. Supplemented by reference TRBV15 and TRBJ2-2, the full variable domain reads DAMVIQNPRYQVTQFGKPVTLSCSQTLNHNVMYWYQQKSSQAPKLLFHYYDKDFNNEADTPDNFQSRRPNTSFCFLDIRSPGLGDTAMYLCATSRGRETGELFFGEGSRLTVL.

This clonotype was recorded at least ten times. One end of the junction varies from germline; a read error may be responsible. The genes are TRBV6-1 and TRBJ1-1; possibly TRBD1 for D (6 bases). Germline V CDR1 and CDR2: MNHNS, SASEGT. This CDR3 has 14 amino acids. This chain's CDR3 is CASSVTGRNTEAFF. As DNA, the CDR3 is TGCGCCAGCAGCGTAACAGGGAGGAACACTGAAGCTTTCTTT.

This clonotype came up many times. The chain employs TRBV12-3 or TRBV12-4 and TRBJ2-7; 12 nucleotides agree with TRBD2. The CDR3 runs 14 residues. The V segment lost 9 bases and the J segment 6 bases; nucleotides outside the gene matches: 9. CDR3 region: CASRPGLAGSEQYF. CDR3 in DNA: TGTGCCAGTCGACCGGGACTAGCGGGCTCCGAGCAGTACTTC.

This clonotype occurred many times. The chain is built from TRBV12-3 or TRBV12-4 and TRBJ2-7; D is unclear. CDR3 length: 13 residues. V was trimmed by 3 bases and J by 3 bases, leaving 9 bases between them. DNA for the CDR3: TGTGCCAGCAGTTTGGAAAAAAACTACGAGCAGTACTTC. Amino acids: CASSLEKNYEQYF.

This clonotype was recorded a few times. A much larger clonotype is one base distant, so this may be a read error. The rearrangement joins TRBV4-1 to TRBJ2-5; the D gene is possibly TRBD1 (5 bases). This CDR3 comprises 13 residues. In germline, CDR1 is MGHRA, CDR2 YSYEKL. The V end was cut by 5 bases, the J end by 3 bases, with 10 bases between. The CDR3 protein is CASSEQEKETQYF. The CDR3 DNA follows: TGCGCCAGCAGCGAACAGGAGAAAGAGACCCAGTACTTC.